This is a list of T cell receptor beta chains from one sample in a study of Ad26.COV2.S vaccination and SARS-CoV-2 variants. Generated by immunoSEQ multiplex PCR, the TCRdb table keeps only in-frame clones and is missing some. The sample shows roughly 420,000 clones, roughly 87% of them seen only once. Sample: peripheral blood, taken in a trial of Ad26.COV2.S vaccine versus placebo. All receptors derive from a person aged 18-60 years who received the Ad26.COV2.S COVID-19 vaccine or a placebo. CDR3s include the opening cysteine and the closing phenylalanine or tryptophan. A D gene is named only where the DNA matches it firmly. Size is stated for part of the rows, as once, few or many counts, or as a class when the clone is expanded.

clone size: -
V gene: TRBV4-3
J gene: TRBJ1-3
D gene: -
CDR3 protein: CASSPEVQFIYGNTIYF
CDR3 DNA: TGCGCCAGCAGTCCCGAGGTGCAATTCATATACGGAAACACCATATATTTT

clone size: -
V gene: TRBV5-4
J gene: TRBJ2-5
D gene: -
CDR3 protein: CASSLRTDQETQYF
CDR3 DNA: TGTGCCAGCAGCTTGCGGACTGATCAAGAGACCCAGTACTTC

clone size: -
V gene: TRBV4-1
J gene: TRBJ1-5
D gene: -
CDR3 protein: CASSQSYATGARERQPQHF
CDR3 DNA: TGCGCCAGCAGCCAATCCTACGCGACCGGGGCCCGGGAACGGCAGCCCCAGCATTTT

clone size: -
V gene: TRBV7-3
J gene: TRBJ2-5
D gene: TRBD1
CDR3 protein: CASSLTGHRGETQYF
CDR3 DNA: TGTGCCAGCAGCTTAACGGGTCACAGGGGCGAGACCCAGTACTTC

clone size: -
V gene: TRBV7-2
J gene: TRBJ2-5
D gene: -
CDR3 protein: CASSYKGGETQYF
CDR3 DNA: TGTGCCAGCAGTTATAAGGGCGGAGAGACCCAGTACTTC

clone size: -
V gene: TRBV7-9
J gene: TRBJ2-4
D gene: -
CDR3 protein: CASSISLDTKNIQYF
CDR3 DNA: TGTGCCAGCAGCATATCACTAGATACCAAAAACATTCAGTACTTC

clone size: -
V gene: TRBV7-8
J gene: TRBJ2-5
D gene: -
CDR3 protein: CASIERGLQETQYF
CDR3 DNA: TGTGCCAGCATTGAAAGGGGTCTACAAGAGACCCAGTACTTC

clone size: -
V gene: TRBV28
J gene: TRBJ1-2
D gene: -
CDR3 protein: CASSRHAYGYTF
CDR3 DNA: TGTGCCAGCAGTCGACACGCTTATGGCTACACCTTC

clone size: -
V gene: TRBV3-1/TRBV3-2
J gene: TRBJ1-1
D gene: -
CDR3 protein: CASSRGGRGEAFF
CDR3 DNA: TGTGCCAGCAGCCGAGGCGGTCGGGGTGAAGCTTTCTTT

clone size: -
V gene: TRBV5-6
J gene: TRBJ2-3
D gene: -
CDR3 protein: CASSPPPGVTDTQYF
CDR3 DNA: TGTGCCAGCAGCCCGCCCCCGGGGGTCACAGATACGCAGTATTTT

clone size: -
V gene: TRBV30
J gene: TRBJ1-3
D gene: -
CDR3 protein: CAWSGPRQDSSGNTIYF
CDR3 DNA: TGTGCCTGGAGTGGTCCGCGTCAGGATAGCTCTGGAAACACCATATATTTT

clone size: -
V gene: TRBV7-2
J gene: TRBJ1-4
D gene: -
CDR3 protein: CASSSGRGQYNEKLFF
CDR3 DNA: TGTGCCAGCAGCTCGGGAAGAGGACAGTATAATGAAAAACTGTTTTTT

clone size: once
V gene: TRBV30
J gene: TRBJ1-3
D gene: -
CDR3 protein: CAWSIANTIYF
CDR3 DNA: TGTGCCTGGAGTATCGCCAACACCATATATTTT

clone size: -
V gene: TRBV30
J gene: TRBJ2-3
D gene: -
CDR3 protein: CAWSVLGPSTQYF
CDR3 DNA: TGTGCCTGGAGTGTACTCGGGCCAAGTACGCAGTATTTT

clone size: -
V gene: TRBV19
J gene: TRBJ1-6
D gene: TRBD1
CDR3 protein: CASSAGTGNSPLHF
CDR3 DNA: TGTGCCAGTAGTGCCGGGACAGGAAATTCACCCCTCCACTTT

clone size: -
V gene: TRBV28
J gene: TRBJ1-2
D gene: -
CDR3 protein: CANRRAEGYGYTF
CDR3 DNA: TGTGCCAACAGAAGGGCCGAGGGATATGGCTACACCTTC

clone size: -
V gene: TRBV12-3/TRBV12-4
J gene: TRBJ1-6
D gene: -
CDR3 protein: CASSYRHNSPLHF
CDR3 DNA: TGTGCCAGCAGTTATAGGCATAATTCACCCCTCCACTTT

clone size: once
V gene: TRBV6-5
J gene: TRBJ1-2
D gene: -
CDR3 protein: CASSYGRGVWDYGYTF
CDR3 DNA: TGTGCCAGCAGTTATGGCAGGGGTGTATGGGACTATGGCTACACCTTC

clone size: -
V gene: TRBV24-1
J gene: TRBJ2-7
D gene: -
CDR3 protein: CATSDLVTGEQYF
CDR3 DNA: TGTGCCACCAGTGATTTGGTGACCGGGGAGCAGTACTTC

clone size: once
V gene: TRBV19
J gene: TRBJ1-3
D gene: -
CDR3 protein: CASSIETYSGNTIYF
CDR3 DNA: TGTGCCAGTAGTATAGAGACCTACTCTGGAAACACCATATATTTT

clone size: -
V gene: TRBV9
J gene: TRBJ2-5
D gene: TRBD2
CDR3 protein: CASSVGLAGYQETQYF
CDR3 DNA: TGTGCCAGCAGCGTAGGACTAGCGGGTTACCAAGAGACCCAGTACTTC

clone size: -
V gene: TRBV19
J gene: TRBJ2-3
D gene: -
CDR3 protein: CATTRGGPQYF
CDR3 DNA: TGTGCCACCACCCGGGGTGGCCCGCAGTATTTT